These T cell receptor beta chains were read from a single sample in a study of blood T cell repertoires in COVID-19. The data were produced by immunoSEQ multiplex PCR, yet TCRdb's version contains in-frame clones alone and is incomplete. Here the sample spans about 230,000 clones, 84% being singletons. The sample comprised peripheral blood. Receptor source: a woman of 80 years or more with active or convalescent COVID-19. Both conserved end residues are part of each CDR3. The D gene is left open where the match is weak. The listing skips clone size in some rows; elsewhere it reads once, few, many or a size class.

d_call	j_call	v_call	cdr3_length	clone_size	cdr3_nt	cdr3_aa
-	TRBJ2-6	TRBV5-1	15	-	TGCGCCAGCAGCCCACAGGCCCCTGGGGCCAACGTCCTGACTTTC	CASSPQAPGANVLTF
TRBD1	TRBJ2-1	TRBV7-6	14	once	TGTGCCAGCAGCTTAGGCGGACAGGGATGGGAGCAGTTCTTC	CASSLGGQGWEQFF
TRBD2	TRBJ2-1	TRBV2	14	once	TGTGCCACCGCGACTAGCGGGGCCTACAATGAGCAGTTCTTC	CATATSGAYNEQFF
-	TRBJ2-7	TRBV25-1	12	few	TGTGCCAGCAGTGATTCGGTCTACGAGCAGTACTTC	CASSDSVYEQYF
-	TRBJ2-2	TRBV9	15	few	TGTGCCAGCAGCGTATTCAGTCTGAACACCGGGGAGCTGTTTTTT	CASSVFSLNTGELFF
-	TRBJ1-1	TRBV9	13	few	TGTGCCAGCAGCCCCGACAGGCGGAACGAAGCTTTCTTT	CASSPDRRNEAFF
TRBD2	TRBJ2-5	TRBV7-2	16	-	TGTGCCAGCAGCTCCCGAGCGGTCGGGGGGATGGAGACCCAGTACTTC	CASSSRAVGGMETQYF
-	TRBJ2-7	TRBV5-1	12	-	TGCGCCAGCAGCTTGGAACGGGGCGAGCAGTACTTC	CASSLERGEQYF
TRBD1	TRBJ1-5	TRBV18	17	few	TGTGCCAGCTCACCACCGGGGACAGGGCAGAGGGATCAGCCCCAGCATTTT	CASSPPGTGQRDQPQHF
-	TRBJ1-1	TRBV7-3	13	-	TGTGCCAGCAGCTTTGCGTCGAGCACTGAAGCTTTCTTT	CASSFASSTEAFF
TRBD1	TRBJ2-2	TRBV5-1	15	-	TGCGCCAGCAGCTCCGACAGGGGAGGCGCCGGGGAGCTGTTTTTT	CASSSDRGGAGELFF
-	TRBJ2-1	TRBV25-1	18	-	TGTGCCAGCAGTGACCGGGTTAGGGGACTCTCCTACTACAATGAGCAGTTCTTC	CASSDRVRGLSYYNEQFF
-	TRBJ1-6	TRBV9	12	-	TGTGCCAGCAGCTCCGACTTGGGTCCCCTCCACTTT	CASSSDLGPLHF
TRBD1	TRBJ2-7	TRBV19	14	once	TGTGCCAGTAGTATTTTGGACAGGGGATACGAGCAGTACTTC	CASSILDRGYEQYF
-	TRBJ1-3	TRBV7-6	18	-	TGTGCCAGCAGCCCCATAACCGGGACTTCCCGCGGTGGAAACACCATATATTTT	CASSPITGTSRGGNTIYF
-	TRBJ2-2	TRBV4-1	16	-	TGCGCCAGCAGCCAAGACCAGACAGCGACCACCGGGGAGCTGTTTTTT	CASSQDQTATTGELFF
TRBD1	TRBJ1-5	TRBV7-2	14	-	TGTGCCAGCAGTTCTGCAGGGGGTAATCAGCCCCAGCATTTT	CASSSAGGNQPQHF
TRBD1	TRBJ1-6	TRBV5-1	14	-	TGCGCCAGCAGCCCGACAGGGGATAATTCACCCCTCCACTTT	CASSPTGDNSPLHF
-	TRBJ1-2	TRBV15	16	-	TGTGCCACCAGCAGAGATCGAGGGTCTTCTAACTATGGCTACACCTTC	CATSRDRGSSNYGYTF
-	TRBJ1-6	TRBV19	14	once	TGTGCCAGTAGTATCAGACAGGACCGGTCACCCCTCCACTTT	CASSIRQDRSPLHF
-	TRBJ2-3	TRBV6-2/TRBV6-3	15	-	TGTGCCAGCAGTTCTTGGCGGGAACCCACAGATACGCAGTATTTT	CASSSWREPTDTQYF
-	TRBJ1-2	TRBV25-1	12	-	TGTGCCAGCATGGGCACAGCCTATGGCTACACCTTC	CASMGTAYGYTF
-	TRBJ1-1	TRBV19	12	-	TGTGCCAGCCGACAGCAGAACACTGAAGCTTTCTTT	CASRQQNTEAFF
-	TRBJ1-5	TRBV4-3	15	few	TGCGCCAGCAGCCAAGAGGGTACAGGGAATCAGCCCCAGCATTTT	CASSQEGTGNQPQHF
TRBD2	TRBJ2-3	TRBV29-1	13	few	TGCAGCCAAAGCGGGAAGCTCACAGATACGCAGTATTTT	CSQSGKLTDTQYF
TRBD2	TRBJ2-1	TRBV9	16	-	TGTGCCAGCAGCGTAGTACTAGCGGGATCCTACAATGAGCAGTTCTTC	CASSVVLAGSYNEQFF
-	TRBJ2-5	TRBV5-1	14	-	TGCGCCAGCAGCTTGGCCAAGAGTATAGAGACCCAGTACTTC	CASSLAKSIETQYF
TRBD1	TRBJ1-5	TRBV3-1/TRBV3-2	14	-	TGTGCCAGCAGCCCCGGGACAGGGGGACAGCCCCAGCATTTT	CASSPGTGGQPQHF
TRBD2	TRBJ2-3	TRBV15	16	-	TGTGCCACCAGCAGAGATTTGGCGGGAGGAACAGATACGCAGTATTTT	CATSRDLAGGTDTQYF
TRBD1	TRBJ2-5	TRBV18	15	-	TGTGCCAGCTCACCCTCTGGGACAGAGAGGGAGACCCAGTACTTC	CASSPSGTERETQYF
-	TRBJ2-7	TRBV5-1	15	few	TGCGCCAGCAGCTCCCAAGGCGGGAAGGATTCCCTGCAGTACTTC	CASSSQGGKDSLQYF
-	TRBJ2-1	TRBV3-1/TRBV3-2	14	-	TGTGCCAGCAGCCAAGATACGACTTTGGGTGAGCAGTTCTTC	CASSQDTTLGEQFF
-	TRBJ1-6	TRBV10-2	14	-	TGCGCCAGCAGGAACAGGGCTGATTATTCACCCCTCCTCTTT	CASRNRADYSPLLF
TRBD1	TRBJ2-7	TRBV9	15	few	TGTGCCAGCAGCGTATTTGAGACAGGGCCCTACGAGCAGTACTTC	CASSVFETGPYEQYF
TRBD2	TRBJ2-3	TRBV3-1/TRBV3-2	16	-	TGTGCCAGCAGCTTCAACCTAGCGGGGGCTGGAGATACGCAGTATTTT	CASSFNLAGAGDTQYF
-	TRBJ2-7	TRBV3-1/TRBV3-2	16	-	TGTGCCAGCAGCCAAAGGCGGGACTTTAGAGAATCCGAGCAGTACTTC	CASSQRRDFRESEQYF
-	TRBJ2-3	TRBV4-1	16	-	TGCGCCAGCAGCCAAGGTCAGTACAGAGACACAGATACGCAGTATTTT	CASSQGQYRDTDTQYF
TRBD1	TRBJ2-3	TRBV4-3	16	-	TGCGCCAGCAGCCAAGATGTAGGGACAGGGGGATATACGCAGTATTTT	CASSQDVGTGGYTQYF
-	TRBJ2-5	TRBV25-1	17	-	TGTGCCAGCAGTGAATTTGTTGGTAAACAGGGAAGAGAGACCCAGTACTTC	CASSEFVGKQGRETQYF
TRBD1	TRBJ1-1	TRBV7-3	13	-	TGTGCCAGCAGCGTTACAGGGGGTGGTGAAGCTTTCTTT	CASSVTGGGEAFF
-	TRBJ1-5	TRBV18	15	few	TGTGCCAGCTCACCCGGGGGATACGACAATCAGCCCCAGCATTTT	CASSPGGYDNQPQHF
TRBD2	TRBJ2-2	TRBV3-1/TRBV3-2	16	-	TGTGCCAGCAGCCTCCCGGGACTAGCGTTCGACGGGGAGCTGTTTTTT	CASSLPGLAFDGELFF
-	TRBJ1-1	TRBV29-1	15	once	TGCAGCGCAACAGTATCCCATTCTTATTTCCCTGAAGCTTTCTTT	CSATVSHSYFPEAFF
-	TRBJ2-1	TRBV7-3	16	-	TGTGCCAGCAGCTTAGGTGGGACTGGGACCTACAATGAGCAGTTCTTC	CASSLGGTGTYNEQFF
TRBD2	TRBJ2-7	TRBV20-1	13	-	TGCAGTGCTAGTGGGGGGGATAGCAACGAGCAGTACTTC	CSASGGDSNEQYF
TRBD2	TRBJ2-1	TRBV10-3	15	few	TGTGCCATCAGTGTGGGGACTAGCGGACCCAATGAGCAGTTCTTC	CAISVGTSGPNEQFF
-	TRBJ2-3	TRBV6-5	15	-	TGTGCCAGCAGTTACGGGGGGGCGGGCACAGATACGCAGTATTTT	CASSYGGAGTDTQYF
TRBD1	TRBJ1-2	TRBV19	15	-	TGTGCCAGTAGTATACCCGGACAGGGAGGGTATGGCTACACCTTC	CASSIPGQGGYGYTF
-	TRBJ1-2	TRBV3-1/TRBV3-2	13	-	TGTGCCAGCAGCCAAGTGTTTGAGGGCGGCTACACCTTC	CASSQVFEGGYTF
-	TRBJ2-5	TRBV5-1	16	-	TGCGCCAGCAGCTTGGCCGGGTGGGGAGGCCAAGAGACCCAGTACTTC	CASSLAGWGGQETQYF
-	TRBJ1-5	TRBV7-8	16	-	TGTGCCAGCAGCCAACCCGGGGGGTCGGGCAATCAGCCCCAGCATTTT	CASSQPGGSGNQPQHF
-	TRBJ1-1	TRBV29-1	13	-	TGCAGCGTTGCAGGGCCTGATGGGACTGAAGCTTTCTTT	CSVAGPDGTEAFF
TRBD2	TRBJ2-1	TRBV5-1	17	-	TGCGCCAGCAGCTCGAGGTCACTAGCGGGAGGGCAGGGTGAGCAGTTCTTC	CASSSRSLAGGQGEQFF
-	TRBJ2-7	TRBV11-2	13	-	TGTGCCAGCAGCTTAGATCTAGCGAGGGAGCAGTACTTC	CASSLDLAREQYF
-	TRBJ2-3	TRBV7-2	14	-	TGTGCCAGCAGCTTAGCGCGGAACACAGATACGCAGTATTTT	CASSLARNTDTQYF
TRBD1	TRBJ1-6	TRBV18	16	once	TGTGCCAGCTCAACTGTACAGGGGAATGGTAATTCACCCCTCCACTTT	CASSTVQGNGNSPLHF
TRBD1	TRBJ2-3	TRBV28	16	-	TGTGCCAGCAGTTCCCCCGGACAGGGGGGCACAGATACGCAGTATTTT	CASSSPGQGGTDTQYF